Below, one T cell receptor (beta chain) is given with its context. The CDR3 has 20 residues. V lost 1 base and J lost 0; bases outside the gene matches: 13. From germline, CDR1 is GTSNPN and CDR2 SVGIG (reference sequence). The data stem from a study of cytomegalovirus exposure and HLA in healthy donors. Researchers ran the PCR with 60 Vbeta and 13 Jbeta primers. Authors' data handling: Approximately 11 million shared chains were among roughly 81 million unique TCR beta chains counted in a later analysis. TCRdb's table, derived via immunoSEQ multiplex PCR, lists solely in-frame clones and lacks some. V and J calls and clone size are copied from that table; D and trimming were computed from the DNA. The table lists about 180,000 clones, around 84% of them singletons.

The sequenced sample consisted of PBMCs. This receptor was identified in a girl aged 2 to 9 in good health and CMV-seropositive. The rearrangement joins TRBV30 to TRBJ2-6, with 9 bases identical to TRBD1. For the CDR3, the DNA is TGTGCCTGGAGTGCACCCATTTGGAACAGGGGGCTCTCTGGGGCCAACGTCCTGACTTTC. Its translation: CAWSAPIWNRGLSGANVLTF. Combining the CDR3 with reference TRBV30 and TRBJ2-6 gives the whole variable domain SQTIHQWPATLVQPVGSPLSLECTVEGTSNPNLYWYRQAAGRGLQLLFYSVGIGQISSEVPQNLSASRPQDRQFILSSKKLLLSDSGFYLCAWSAPIWNRGLSGANVLTFGAGSRLTVL.